This TCR beta chain was identified in a study of control samples from healthy donors and cancer patients. Assay used: immunoSEQ multiplex PCR; TCRdb lists only in-frame clones, some missing. The table has about 130,000 clones, roughly 90% seen once. CDR1 LNHDA and CDR2 SQIVND come from the germline V gene (reference sequence). The J segment lost 2 bases and the V segment lost 5 bases, leaving 7 bases of the junction unmatched. The CDR3 extends over 15 amino acids. The rearrangement links TRBV19 to TRBJ2-3; 7 positions agree with TRBD2. The receptor comes from a man aged 40-55 years in good health. The sample was blood. The CDR3 here is CASSLAAGNTDTQYF. CDR3 DNA sequence: TGTGCCAGTAGTTTGGCAGCGGGGAACACAGATACGCAGTATTTT.